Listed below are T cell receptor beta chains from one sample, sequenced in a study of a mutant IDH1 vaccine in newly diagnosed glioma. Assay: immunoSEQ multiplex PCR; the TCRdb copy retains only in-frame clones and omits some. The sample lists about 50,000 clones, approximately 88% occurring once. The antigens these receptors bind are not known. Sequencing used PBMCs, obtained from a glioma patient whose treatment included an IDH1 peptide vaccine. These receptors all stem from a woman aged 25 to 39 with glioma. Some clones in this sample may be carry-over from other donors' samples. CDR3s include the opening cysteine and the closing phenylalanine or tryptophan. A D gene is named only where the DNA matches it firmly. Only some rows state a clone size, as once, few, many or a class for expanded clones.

CDR3aa: CAWSAGGPVGLFF; CDR3nt: TGTGCCTGGAGTGCAGGAGGCCCGGTCGGGCTGTTTTTT; d_gene: .; j_gene: TRBJ1-4; v_gene: TRBV30; abundance: .
CDR3aa: CASQGAMTSYEQYF; CDR3nt: TGTGCCTCCCAGGGGGCCATGACTTCCTACGAGCAGTACTTC; d_gene: TRBD1; j_gene: TRBJ2-7; v_gene: TRBV30; abundance: .
CDR3aa: CASSLGGAGYGYTF; CDR3nt: TGTGCCAGCAGTTTAGGAGGGGCGGGCTATGGCTACACCTTC; d_gene: .; j_gene: TRBJ1-2; v_gene: TRBV27; abundance: .
CDR3aa: CAWSSSANNQPQHF; CDR3nt: TGTGCCTGGAGTTCGTCGGCTAACAATCAGCCCCAGCATTTT; d_gene: .; j_gene: TRBJ1-5; v_gene: TRBV30; abundance: few
CDR3aa: CASTPDSLNTEAFF; CDR3nt: TGTGCCAGCACCCCGGACAGCTTGAACACTGAAGCTTTCTTT; d_gene: .; j_gene: TRBJ1-1; v_gene: TRBV9; abundance: .
CDR3aa: CASSRGYEAFF; CDR3nt: TGTGCCAGCAGCCGAGGGTACGAAGCTTTCTTT; d_gene: .; j_gene: TRBJ1-1; v_gene: TRBV7-9; abundance: .
CDR3aa: CASRPRTSGDYEQYF; CDR3nt: TGTGCCAGCAGGCCTCGGACTAGCGGGGACTACGAGCAGTACTTC; d_gene: TRBD2; j_gene: TRBJ2-7; v_gene: TRBV6-6; abundance: few
CDR3aa: CASSLGTGETEAFF; CDR3nt: TGCGCCAGCAGCTTGGGGACAGGGGAGACTGAAGCTTTCTTT; d_gene: TRBD1; j_gene: TRBJ1-1; v_gene: TRBV5-1; abundance: .
CDR3aa: CASSLSESGTGLTF; CDR3nt: TGTGCCAGCAGCTTATCCGAATCCGGGACAGGCCTCACCTTC; d_gene: TRBD1; j_gene: TRBJ1-2; v_gene: TRBV13; abundance: once
CDR3aa: CASSLSGTSSNEQFF; CDR3nt: TGCGCCAGCAGCCTCTCGGGGACTAGTTCCAATGAGCAGTTCTTC; d_gene: TRBD2; j_gene: TRBJ2-1; v_gene: TRBV5-1; abundance: .
CDR3aa: CASSSVGGGGYTF; CDR3nt: TGTGCCAGCAGCTCTGTAGGCGGAGGAGGCTACACCTTC; d_gene: .; j_gene: TRBJ1-2; v_gene: TRBV7-6; abundance: once
CDR3aa: CSVEAGQGVGSYEQYF; CDR3nt: TGCAGCGTTGAAGCGGGACAGGGGGTGGGCTCCTACGAGCAGTACTTC; d_gene: TRBD1; j_gene: TRBJ2-7; v_gene: TRBV29-1; abundance: .